The sequence of this TCR beta chain was determined in a study of blood T cell repertoires in COVID-19. Data came from immunoSEQ multiplex PCR; TCRdb stores just in-frame clones and leaves some out. The table has roughly 180,000 clones, 70% to 90% seen once. The CDR3 extends over 15 amino acids. Germline CDR1 reads SGHTA; CDR2 reads FQGTGA. V was pared by 5 bases and J by 7 bases, with 9 bases of the junction left unmatched. The chain joins TRBV7-3 to TRBJ2-1; 9 bases match TRBD2. The sample comprised peripheral blood. This receptor was taken from a man in his sixties who had recovered from COVID-19. CDR3 sequence: CASSAFRLAGNEQFF. CDR3 bases: TGTGCCAGCAGCGCCTTTCGGCTAGCGGGGAATGAGCAGTTCTTC.